These 29 T cell receptor beta chains share one sample of origin, sequenced in a study of post-analysis software for immune sequencing data. Study-level results: Comparison of patients with controls showed about 5 TRBV segments more frequent in patients, TRBV5-6, TRBV5-1 and TRBV20-1 among them.

TCR beta cDNA libraries had unique molecular identifiers. TCRdb fed the PCR reads into MiXCR, producing one record per CDR3 protein. The repertoire holds approximately 460,000 distinct CDR3 sequences, with approximately 46% as singletons. These receptors' antigens are unknown. Sequencing was carried out using blood. Every receptor here comes from a girl aged 5-17 years with multiple sclerosis.

This clonotype was counted many times. The chain is built from TRBV27 and TRBJ2-7; D is perhaps TRBD2 (7 bases). There are 16 residues in the CDR3. Germline V lookup: CDR1 MNHEY, CDR2 SMNVEV (reference sequence). Trimming pared 7 bases from V and 2 bases from J, leaving 21 bases between. The CDR3 DNA is TGTGCCAGCAAGTACGGGGGGCGGGTGTCCCCCTACGAGCAGTACTTC. It translates to CASKYGGRVSPYEQYF.

The rearrangement joins TRBV2 to TRBJ2-1, with a possible D match to TRBD2 (7 bases). The V gene's germline CDR1 is SNHLY and CDR2 FYNNEI. This CDR3 contains 15 residues. V was pared by 10 bases and J by 6 bases, with 22 bases between. CDR3 loop: CAIVLRGRESNEQFF. The DNA of the CDR3 is TGTGCCATCGTGCTTCGGGGGCGGGAGAGCAATGAGCAGTTCTTC.

This chain links TRBV7-2 with TRBJ2-7; 10 bases match TRBD2. CDR3 length equals 14 residues. V trimming: 6 bases; J trimming: 3 bases; junction bases outside the gene matches: 5. Looked up from germline, CDR1 is SGHTA and CDR2 is FQGNSA. The DNA for the CDR3 is TGTGCCAGCAGTACGGCTAGCGGGAGCTACGAGCAGTACTTC. Protein sequence: CASSTASGSYEQYF. Full variable domain (missing parts from reference TRBV7-2 and TRBJ2-7): GAGVSQSPSNKVTEKGKDVELRCDPISGHTALYWYRQSLGQGLEFLIYFQGNSAPDKSGLPSDRFSAERTGGSVSTLTIQRTQQEDSAVYLCASSTASGSYEQYFGPGTRLTVT.

This clonotype appeared a few times. This sequence joins TRBV6-6 and TRBJ2-1, with TRBD2 identical over 9 bases. Trimming removed 1 base from V and 2 bases from J; junction bases left unmatched: 3. The CDR3 is 16 residues long. The germline V gene encodes CDR1 MNHNY and CDR2 SVGAGI (reference sequence). CDR3 sequence (DNA): TGTGCCAGCAGTTACTACCTAGCGGGACCCTACAATGAGCAGTTCTTC. This codes for CASSYYLAGPYNEQFF.

This CDR3 is CASSLGLAGGQEDEQYF. The CDR3 nucleotides read TGCGCCAGCAGCCTCGGACTAGCGGGAGGGCAAGAGGACGAGCAGTACTTC. The chain employs TRBV5-1 and TRBJ2-7; TRBD2 agrees at 15 bases. J lost 5 bases, V lost 4 bases, and 10 bases had no gene match. This CDR3 comprises 17 residues. Germline CDR1 SGHRS, CDR2 YFSETQ. The full variable domain, its missing parts supplied by reference TRBV5-1 and TRBJ2-7, is KAGVTQTPRYLIKTRGQQVTLSCSPISGHRSVSWYQQTPGQGLQFLFEYFSETQRNKGNFPGRFSGRQFSNSRSEMNVSTLELGDSALYLCASSLGLAGGQEDEQYFGPGTRLTVT.

This clonotype has just a few counts. This chain joins TRBV7-8 and TRBJ2-5; TRBD1 agrees at 10 bases. The DNA end lines up better with TRBJ2-7; the J call may be wrong. CDR1 and CDR2 from the germline V gene are SGHVS and FQNEAQ. The CDR3 totals 15 residues. DNA for the CDR3: TGTGCCAGCAGCTACCCCGGGACAGGGGCCTACGAGCAGTACTTC. Protein sequence: CASSYPGTGAYEQYF.

This chain uses TRBV6-2 or TRBV6-3 with TRBJ2-7; D may match TRBD1 or TRBD2 (5 bases each). V shed 5 bases and J shed 7 bases, with 21 bases lying between them. The CDR3 has 15 residues. Germline values: CDR1 MNHEY, CDR2 SVGEGT. CDR3 sequence (DNA): TGTGCCAGCAGTCCTATTTCCCGGGACGACAAGGAGCAGTACTTC. It codes for CASSPISRDDKEQYF.

As regards this clonotype: No conserved phenylalanine or tryptophan is present at the end of the CDR3, so a read error is the likely explanation. The genes are TRBV4-1 and TRBJ2-5, with 9 bases lining up with TRBD2. Trimming at V came to 0 bases and at J to 2 bases, leaving 4 bases not matched to a gene. The length of the CDR3 is 16 residues. In germline, CDR1 is MGHRA, CDR2 YSYEKL. This chain's CDR3 is CASSQEGREGQETQYL. The DNA of the CDR3 is TGCGCCAGCAGCCAAGAGGGGCGGGAGGGACAAGAGACCCAGTACCTC.

V gene TRBV9 combines with J gene TRBJ2-1, with D possibly being TRBD2 (6 bases). CDR3 length: 16 residues. Trimming pared 4 bases from V and 2 bases from J, leaving 16 bases between. Germline values: CDR1 SGDLS, CDR2 YYNGEE. CDR3 coding DNA: TGTGCCAGCAGCCCAGATTGGTGGGAGGCCTACAATGAGCAGTTCTTC. Encoded protein: CASSPDWWEAYNEQFF.

The chain is built from TRBV28 and TRBJ2-7; D perhaps matches TRBD2 (6 bases). V shed 2 bases and J shed 4 bases, with 12 bases lying between them. CDR1 and CDR2 (germline): MDHEN, SYDVKM. CDR3 length: 14 residues. The DNA for the CDR3 is TGTGCCAGCAGTTTAAAGCTAGCGACTTACGAGCAGTACTTC. It is translated as CASSLKLATYEQYF. The full variable domain, its missing parts supplied by reference TRBV28 and TRBJ2-7, is DVKVTQSSRYLVKRTGEKVFLECVQDMDHENMFWYRQDPGLGLRLIYFSYDVKMKEKGDIPEGYSVSREKKERFSLILESASTNQTSMYLCASSLKLATYEQYFGPGTRLTVT.

The chain is built from TRBV5-1 and TRBJ2-5, with TRBD2 identical over 9 bases. The better agreement between TRBJ2-7 and the DNA end casts doubt on the J call. CDR1 is SGHRS and CDR2 is YFSETQ in the germline V gene. The CDR3 runs to 17 residues. The CDR3 DNA is TGCGCCAGCAGCGTGGGTAGGACTAGCGCCCAACGGGACGAGCAGTACTTC. Its translation is CASSVGRTSAQRDEQYF.

A few counts support this clonotype. The V gene is TRBV3-1, the J gene TRBJ1-2; D is undetermined. Germline V gene data show CDR1 as LGHDT and CDR2 as YNNKEL (reference sequence). V lost 2 bases and J 0 bases, leaving 13 bases between the germline ends. CDR3 length equals 16 residues. This CDR3 reads CASSQRGRRANYGYTF. DNA for the CDR3: TGTGCCAGCAGCCAACGCGGGCGTAGAGCTAACTATGGCTACACCTTC.

The chain links TRBV7-2 to TRBJ2-1; 8 positions agree with TRBD2. Germline-derived CDR1 and CDR2 are SGHTA and FQGNSA. With V trimmed by 5 bases and J by 6 bases, 12 bases remained unmatched. CDR3 length: 16 residues. CDR3 sequence: CASSLPVVAGSNEQFF. The CDR3 coding sequence is TGTGCCAGCAGCCTCCCGGTCGTAGCGGGATCCAATGAGCAGTTCTTC.

This chain joins TRBV7-2 and TRBJ1-2; TRBD1 matches at 7 bases. Germline loops: CDR1 SGHTA, CDR2 FQGNSA. The CDR3 is made up of 15 amino acids. V trimming: 3 bases; J trimming: 0 bases; junction bases outside the gene matches: 4. This chain's CDR3 is CASSFYRGPNYGYTF. DNA for the CDR3: TGTGCCAGCAGCTTCTACAGGGGACCTAACTATGGCTACACCTTC. Supplemented by reference TRBV7-2 and TRBJ1-2, the full variable domain reads GAGVSQSPSNKVTEKGKDVELRCDPISGHTALYWYRQSLGQGLEFLIYFQGNSAPDKSGLPSDRFSAERTGGSVSTLTIQRTQQEDSAVYLCASSFYRGPNYGYTFGSGTRLTVV.

The genes are TRBV10-3 and TRBJ1-1; TRBD1 might be the D (5 bases). V lost 10 bases and J 8 bases, leaving 11 bases between the germline ends. There are 10 residues in the CDR3. Germline V lookup: CDR1 ENHRY, CDR2 SYGVKD. The CDR3 region is CATRDGEAFF. In nucleotides, the CDR3 is TGTGCCACCCGGGACGGCGAAGCTTTCTTT.

V gene TRBV6-6 combines with J gene TRBJ2-1; the match to TRBD2 covers 11 bases. With 4 bases clipped from V and 9 bases from J, the junction kept 11 bases outside the gene matches. This CDR3 has 16 amino acids. The germline V gene has CDR1 MNHNY and CDR2 SVGAGI (reference sequence). CDR3 residues: CASSSGLAGPAGEQFF. In DNA form, the CDR3 reads TGTGCCAGCAGTTCCGGACTAGCGGGCCCAGCAGGTGAGCAGTTCTTC.

This clonotype was seen only once. The chain carries TRBV28 and TRBJ1-2; 10 bases are shared with TRBD1. Germline V gives CDR1 MDHEN, CDR2 SYDVKM. Losses at the gene ends were 7 bases for V and 4 bases for J; bases not matched to a gene: 12. The length of the CDR3 is 16 residues. The CDR3 is CASIIAGRDRGYGYTF. The CDR3 bases are TGTGCCAGCATTATAGCCGGTAGGGACAGGGGCTATGGCTACACCTTC.

The J gene is TRBJ2-1, the V gene TRBV28, with D possibly being TRBD2 (6 bases). Trimming shortened V by 5 bases and J by 0 bases, and 14 bases separated the two germline ends. Germline V gene lookup returns CDR1 MDHEN and CDR2 SYDVKM. This CDR3 is 16 amino acids long. CDR3 sequence reads: CASSALASSSYNEQFF. In nucleotides, the CDR3 is TGTGCCAGCAGTGCACTAGCTTCGAGCTCCTACAATGAGCAGTTCTTC. Full variable domain (missing parts from reference TRBV28 and TRBJ2-1): DVKVTQSSRYLVKRTGEKVFLECVQDMDHENMFWYRQDPGLGLRLIYFSYDVKMKEKGDIPEGYSVSREKKERFSLILESASTNQTSMYLCASSALASSSYNEQFFGPGTRLTVL.

This clonotype was seen a handful of times. The genes are TRBV21-1 and TRBJ2-5; whether TRBD1, the table's D call, matches the DNA was not checked. TRBV21-1 is flagged as a pseudogene. The CDR3 totals 21 residues. CDR3 protein: CASSIKGTEGARDPLQETQYF. CDR3 sequence (DNA): TGTGCCAGCAGCATCAAAGGCACCGAGGGGGCCCGCGATCCCCTACAAGAGACCCAGTACTTC.

This clonotype was recorded a few times. The chain carries TRBV4-2 and TRBJ1-5; D is ambiguous. The CDR3 runs 13 residues. Germline CDR1 LGHNA, CDR2 YNFKEQ. The germline V and J ends were trimmed by 3 bases and 6 bases, with 9 bases remaining between them. CDR3 in amino acids: CASSQVRGQPQHF. As DNA, the CDR3 is TGTGCCAGCAGCCAGGTCCGCGGTCAGCCCCAGCATTTT.

The chain carries TRBV20-1 and TRBJ2-7; D is perhaps TRBD2 (6 bases). CDR3 length equals 13 residues. V gave up 6 bases and J gave up 1 base, with 13 bases separating them. Germline values: CDR1 DFQATT, CDR2 SNEGSKA (reference sequence). The CDR3 sequence is CSASGGTSYEQYF. The CDR3 DNA is TGCAGTGCAAGTGGGGGGACGTCCTACGAGCAGTACTTC.

The chain has TRBV20-1 and TRBJ1-1; maybe TRBD1 (5 bases). V gave up 8 bases and J gave up 3 bases, with 16 bases separating them. In germline, CDR1 is DFQATT, CDR2 SNEGSKA (reference sequence). The CDR3 is made up of 13 amino acids. CDR3 nucleotides: TGCAGTACACAGCGACAGCCTTACACTGAAGCTTTCTTT. This gives the protein CSTQRQPYTEAFF.

This clonotype is a singleton in its sample. The rearrangement links TRBV6-5 to TRBJ1-4, with 7 nucleotides matching TRBD1. With 10 bases clipped from V and 7 bases from J, the junction kept 6 bases outside the gene matches. The CDR3 is made up of 12 amino acids. Germline values: CDR1 MNHEY, CDR2 SVGAGI. The CDR3 DNA reads TGTGCCACGGGAGGGGGCCCTGAAAAACTGTTTTTT. Encoded protein: CATGGGPEKLFF.

In DNA, the CDR3 is TGTGCCAGCAGCTGGGATAGACTAGCAGGAGAGCAGTTCTTC. Protein sequence: CASSWDRLAGEQFF. The V gene is TRBV28, the J gene TRBJ2-1, with 7 bases lining up with TRBD2. CDR1 and CDR2 (germline): MDHEN, SYDVKM. J was trimmed by 10 bases and V by 6 bases; bases with no gene match: 12. The CDR3 runs 14 residues. Full variable domain (remainder filled in from reference TRBV28 and TRBJ2-1): DVKVTQSSRYLVKRTGEKVFLECVQDMDHENMFWYRQDPGLGLRLIYFSYDVKMKEKGDIPEGYSVSREKKERFSLILESASTNQTSMYLCASSWDRLAGEQFFGPGTRLTVL.

J is TRBJ1-6 and V is TRBV6-5, with D unresolved. V lost 2 bases and J 6 bases, leaving 5 bases between the germline ends. The CDR3 is 13 amino acids. The germline gives CDR1 MNHEY, CDR2 SVGAGI. The CDR3 coding sequence is TGTGCCAGCAGTTACGAAGCTAATTCACCCCTCCACTTT. Its translation: CASSYEANSPLHF.

The chain has TRBV9 and TRBJ2-3, with a possible D match to TRBD2 (5 bases). CDR1 and CDR2 (germline): SGDLS, YYNGEE. This CDR3 spans 18 amino acids. The germline V and J ends were trimmed by 0 bases and 0 bases, with 17 bases remaining between them. The CDR3 DNA reads TGTGCCAGCAGCGTAGCTACGGGGTTTCGGCAGAGCACAGATACGCAGTATTTT. Translation: CASSVATGFRQSTDTQYF. The variable domain in full, with the rest retrieved from reference TRBV9 and TRBJ2-3, is DSGVTQTPKHLITATGQRVTLRCSPRSGDLSVYWYQQSLDQGLQFLIQYYNGEERAKGNILERFSAQQFPDLHSELNLSSLELGDSALYFCASSVATGFRQSTDTQYFGPGTRLTVL.

This clonotype was seen a handful of times. The chain links TRBV28 to TRBJ2-3, with D possibly TRBD2 on 5 matching bases. The germline V gene encodes CDR1 MDHEN and CDR2 SYDVKM. CDR3 length: 14 residues. The V end was cut by 7 bases, the J end by 5 bases, with 16 bases between. As DNA, the CDR3 is TGTGCCAGCACCCCCGGGATCTTGCAAGATACGCAGTATTTT. It encodes CASTPGILQDTQYF. The full variable domain, its missing parts supplied by reference TRBV28 and TRBJ2-3, is DVKVTQSSRYLVKRTGEKVFLECVQDMDHENMFWYRQDPGLGLRLIYFSYDVKMKEKGDIPEGYSVSREKKERFSLILESASTNQTSMYLCASTPGILQDTQYFGPGTRLTVL.

This clonotype was picked up a small number of times. V usage is TRBV28 and J usage is TRBJ2-7, with TRBD2 matching 10 bases. In germline, CDR1 is MDHEN, CDR2 SYDVKM. This CDR3 region has 18 residues. V shed 5 bases and J 4 bases; nucleotides not matched to a gene: 17. The CDR3 here is CASSPDRVKAGGPYEQYF. Written as DNA, the CDR3 is TGTGCCAGCAGTCCCGACAGGGTCAAAGCGGGAGGGCCTTACGAGCAGTACTTC. The entire variable domain, with the rest obtained from reference TRBV28 and TRBJ2-7, is as follows: DVKVTQSSRYLVKRTGEKVFLECVQDMDHENMFWYRQDPGLGLRLIYFSYDVKMKEKGDIPEGYSVSREKKERFSLILESASTNQTSMYLCASSPDRVKAGGPYEQYFGPGTRLTVT.

The J gene is TRBJ2-2, the V gene TRBV6-5; D perhaps matches TRBD1 (6 bases). V dropped 4 bases and J dropped 0 bases, with 9 bases sitting between them. Germline V lookup: CDR1 MNHEY, CDR2 SVGAGI. The CDR3 length is 15 residues. CDR3: CASSWGRANTGELFF. The CDR3 DNA follows: TGTGCCAGCAGTTGGGGGCGGGCGAACACCGGGGAGCTGTTTTTT.